This T cell receptor beta chain was captured in a study of T-cell reconstitution after alpha-beta-depleted transplantation in children. The CDR3 contains 14 residues. Trimming took 7 bases from V and 1 from J, leaving 12 bases between them. Germline CDR1 reads SGHAT; CDR2 reads FQNNGV. Using unique molecular identifiers, the investigators prepared the TCRbeta library. TCRdb reanalysed the PCR reads using MiXCR and keeps one entry per CDR3 protein. The profile covers about 540,000 distinct CDR3 sequences, with about a sixth appearing a single time and 3.3% taken by the ten largest. The starting material was PBMCs from the stem cell graft donor, obtained from the stem cell graft. The source of this sequence is a human donor who donated a stem cell graft to a child with acute lymphoblastic leukemia. The chain has TRBV11-2 and TRBJ2-3; no clear D. CDR3 nucleotides: TGTGCCAGCACCCATGCTGGGGGCACAGATACGCAGTATTTT. Translated: CASTHAGGTDTQYF.